This T cell receptor beta chain was obtained from a study of identical twins. Study conclusions and caveats: Out-of-frame alpha sequences shared by twins showed excess low generation probability. Beta clonotypes that were abundant in cord blood contained fewer insertions, a pattern absent from memory repertoires. Instead of following the same donors, the conclusions were based on cross-sectional statistical analysis.

This clonotype was seen only a few times. No antigen is known for it. Through template switching, a universal primer site was introduced, and the cDNA contained unique molecular identifiers. TCRdb used MiXCR to reprocess the 5' RACE reads, holding one entry per CDR3 protein. The sample holds around 1.7 million distinct CDR3 sequences, around 33% seen once. The CDR3 sequence is 16 residues long. Germline loops: CDR1 ENHRY, CDR2 SYGVKD. Between the trimmed V and J ends, which lost 3 bases and 0 bases, there was a span of 14 bases. The chain is built from TRBV10-3 and TRBJ1-2; a possible D gene is TRBD1 (5 bases). This clonotype was sampled from a newborn girl in good health. What was sequenced was cord blood. The DNA for the CDR3 is TGTGCCATCAGTGAAGTGGCGGGGGGGTCTAACTATGGCTACACCTTC. Translation: CAISEVAGGSNYGYTF.